The 15 T cell receptor beta chains presented below share a single source sample, sequenced in a study of blood T cell repertoires in COVID-19. Sequenced by immunoSEQ multiplex PCR; TCRdb stores in-frame clones only, minus some. The top ten hold less than 3% of the sample, which has about 140,000 clones, approximately 85% seen once. Sequencing was carried out using peripheral blood. The receptors stem from a man aged 45-60 years with acute or convalescent COVID-19.

The chain joins TRBV7-3 to TRBJ2-1; the match to TRBD1 covers 8 bases. Trimming removed 3 bases from V and 4 bases from J; junction bases left unmatched: 5. The germline V gene encodes CDR1 SGHTA and CDR2 FQGTGA. The CDR3 consists of 15 residues. The chain's CDR3 is CASSFGQGRYNEQFF. The DNA of the CDR3 is TGTGCCAGCAGCTTCGGACAGGGCAGGTACAATGAGCAGTTCTTC. The full variable domain, with the rest looked up from reference TRBV7-3 and TRBJ2-1, is GAGVSQTPSNKVTEKGKYVELRCDPISGHTALYWYRQSLGQGPEFLIYFQGTGAADDSGLPNDRFFAVRPEGSVSTLKIQRTERGDSAVYLCASSFGQGRYNEQFFGPGTRLTVL.

The chain joins TRBV6-5 to TRBJ1-2, with D possibly matching TRBD1 (5 bases). The CDR3 spans 12 residues. Germline V gene data show CDR1 as MNHEY and CDR2 as SVGAGI. The V and J ends lost 5 bases and 3 bases respectively, with 7 bases between them. CDR3 in amino acids: CASSMTDYGYTF. In nucleotides, the CDR3 is TGTGCCAGCAGTATGACAGACTATGGCTACACCTTC.

The CDR3 DNA reads TGCGCCAGCATACAGGGTAGCACCTCCCGCACTGAAGCTTTCTTT. Translating it yields CASIQGSTSRTEAFF. V is TRBV10-2 and J is TRBJ1-1; the D gene is possibly TRBD1 (6 bases). Between the trimmed V and J ends, which lost 7 bases and 4 bases, there was a span of 19 bases. The CDR3 sequence is 15 residues long. Germline V gene lookup returns CDR1 WSHSY and CDR2 SAAADI.

The CDR3 loop reads CASSFEGAGYTF. The DNA for the CDR3 is TGTGCCAGCAGCTTTGAAGGGGCAGGCTACACCTTC. V and J are TRBV5-4 and TRBJ1-2, with D possibly TRBD1 on 5 matching bases. V was trimmed by 2 bases and J by 8 bases, leaving 10 bases between them. Germline V gene data show CDR1 as SGHNT and CDR2 as YYREEE (reference sequence). The CDR3 runs to 12 residues. The whole variable domain, remainder taken from reference TRBV5-4 and TRBJ1-2, is ETGVTQSPTHLIKTRGQQVTLRCSSQSGHNTVSWYQQALGQGPQFIFQYYREEENGRGNFPPRFSGLQFPNYSSELNVNALELDDSALYLCASSFEGAGYTFGSGTRLTVV.

A single count supports this clone. The chain has TRBV5-6 and TRBJ2-7; 9 bases align to TRBD2. Trimming at V came to 1 base and at J to 5 bases, leaving 4 bases not matched to a gene. CDR3 length: 14 residues. Germline CDR1 is SGHDT and CDR2 is YYEEEE. The CDR3 region is CASSLWGLAHEQYF. In nucleotides, the CDR3 is TGTGCCAGCAGCTTGTGGGGACTAGCACACGAGCAGTACTTC.

The chain joins TRBV7-9 to TRBJ1-3; D possibly corresponds to TRBD1 (5 bases). The CDR3 extends over 14 amino acids. Germline-derived CDR1 and CDR2 are SEHNR and FQNEAQ (reference sequence). Trimming left V 5 bases short and J 2 bases short, with 10 bases between. The CDR3 sequence is CASSLGTPGNTIYF. The DNA for the CDR3 is TGTGCCAGCAGCCTCGGGACTCCTGGAAACACCATATATTTT.

The chain recombines TRBV10-3 with TRBJ2-1; possibly TRBD2 for D (6 bases). V lost 10 bases and J 7 bases, leaving 8 bases between the germline ends. Germline values: CDR1 ENHRY, CDR2 SYGVKD. CDR3 length: 10 residues. CDR3 bases: TGTGCCACCCGGGGGAATGAGCAGTTCTTC. Its protein product is CATRGNEQFF.

This clone was counted once. This chain joins TRBV6-5 and TRBJ1-5; no firm D call. The germline gives CDR1 MNHEY, CDR2 SVGAGI. The CDR3 is 13 residues long. V lost 6 bases, J lost 4 bases, and 10 bases lay in between. The CDR3 DNA is TGTGCCAGCAGGCTGACGGGAAATCAGCCCCAGCATTTT. Translation gives CASRLTGNQPQHF.

This chain joins TRBV4-1 and TRBJ1-2; D is ambiguous. The CDR3 loop spans 14 amino acids. The V gene's germline CDR1 is MGHRA and CDR2 YSYEKL. The V end was cut by 1 base, the J end by 8 bases, with 14 bases between. CDR3 DNA sequence: TGCGCCAGCAGCCAAGGGATCGGACTTCGGGGCTACACCTTC. This encodes CASSQGIGLRGYTF.

This chain connects TRBV5-6 to TRBJ1-2; 8 nucleotides agree with TRBD1. This CDR3 is 15 amino acids long. J lost 2 bases, V lost 2 bases, and 5 bases had no gene match. CDR1 SGHDT and CDR2 YYEEEE come from the germline V gene. This CDR3 reads CASSFRQGINYGYTF. CDR3 sequence (DNA): TGTGCCAGCAGCTTCAGACAGGGGATAAACTATGGCTACACCTTC.

The CDR3 protein is CASRSPSGSYEQYF. In nucleotides, the CDR3 is TGCGCCAGCAGATCACCTAGCGGGAGTTACGAGCAGTACTTC. This rearrangement joins TRBV23-1 to TRBJ2-7, with 10 positions matching TRBD2. TRBV23-1 is noted as an ORF with a role that remains uncertain. The CDR3 contains 14 residues. V was pared by 6 bases and J by 4 bases, with 6 bases of the junction left unmatched.

The rearrangement uses TRBV6-5 and TRBJ1-5, with 10 bases identical to TRBD1. CDR1 is MNHEY and CDR2 is SVGAGI in the germline V gene. CDR3 length equals 14 residues. Trimming at V came to 7 bases and at J to 5 bases, leaving 5 bases not matched to a gene. CDR3 DNA: TGTGCCAGCATTCCGGGACAGGGGTATCAGCCCCAGCATTTT. Protein: CASIPGQGYQPQHF.

This chain uses TRBV15 with TRBJ2-7, with D tentatively TRBD2 (5 bases). Trimming cost V 1 base and J 3 bases, with 16 bases left between them. CDR3 length: 16 amino acids. Germline lookup yields CDR1 LNHNV and CDR2 YYDKDF (reference sequence). The CDR3 bases are TGTGCCACCAGCAGAGCACCGGGGTATACACTCTACGAGCAGTACTTC. This codes for CATSRAPGYTLYEQYF.

This chain uses TRBV11-3 with TRBJ1-2; D possibly corresponds to TRBD1 (6 bases). With 3 bases removed from V and 8 bases from J, the gap between germline ends came to 13 bases. Germline V gene data show CDR1 as SGHNT and CDR2 as YENEEA. The CDR3 is 13 residues long. The CDR3 sequence: CASSFSTGSGYTF. The CDR3 region has the DNA TGTGCCAGCAGCTTTTCGACAGGTTCGGGCTACACCTTC.

The rearrangement links TRBV7-3 to TRBJ2-3; D not certain. Trimming took 5 bases from V and 1 from J, leaving 4 bases between them. Looked up from germline, CDR1 is SGHTA and CDR2 is FQGTGA. CDR3 length equals 12 residues. The CDR3 reads CASSRGTDTQYF. The CDR3 DNA reads as TGTGCCAGCAGCCGCGGCACAGATACGCAGTATTTT.